The text below deals with one TCR beta chain. Its cognate antigen is unknown. This record belongs to a study of T cell repertoires in cytomegalovirus infection. Across the whole study: Peptides in the study included HLA-C-restricted and HLA-B-restricted CMV epitopes. Matching HLA type and CMV infection were both indicated by public TCR beta signatures. Findings and limits, study-wide: Identification of carriers of CMV plus the relevant HLA was performed using cumulative public TCR beta family frequency.

TCRdb passed the reads through MiXCR, listing each CDR3 protein once. The repertoire holds about 470,000 distinct CDR3 sequences, approximately 46% seen once, with approximately 40% in the top ten. Germline V gene sequence: CDR1 LNHDA, CDR2 SQIVND (reference sequence). Unmatched junction bases numbered 10, after V lost 5 bases and J lost 4 bases. The CDR3 contains 15 residues. This TCR came from a human donor in good health (CMV status not recorded). Some clones in this sample may be carry-over from other donors' samples. The genes are TRBV19 and TRBJ1-2, with 7 bases fitting TRBD1. The sequences come from cultured PBMCs, collected from culture after CMV antigen stimulation. The CDR3 sequence is CASSLTGTATYGYTF. The CDR3 DNA reads as TGTGCCAGTAGTCTTACCGGGACAGCAACCTATGGCTACACCTTC.